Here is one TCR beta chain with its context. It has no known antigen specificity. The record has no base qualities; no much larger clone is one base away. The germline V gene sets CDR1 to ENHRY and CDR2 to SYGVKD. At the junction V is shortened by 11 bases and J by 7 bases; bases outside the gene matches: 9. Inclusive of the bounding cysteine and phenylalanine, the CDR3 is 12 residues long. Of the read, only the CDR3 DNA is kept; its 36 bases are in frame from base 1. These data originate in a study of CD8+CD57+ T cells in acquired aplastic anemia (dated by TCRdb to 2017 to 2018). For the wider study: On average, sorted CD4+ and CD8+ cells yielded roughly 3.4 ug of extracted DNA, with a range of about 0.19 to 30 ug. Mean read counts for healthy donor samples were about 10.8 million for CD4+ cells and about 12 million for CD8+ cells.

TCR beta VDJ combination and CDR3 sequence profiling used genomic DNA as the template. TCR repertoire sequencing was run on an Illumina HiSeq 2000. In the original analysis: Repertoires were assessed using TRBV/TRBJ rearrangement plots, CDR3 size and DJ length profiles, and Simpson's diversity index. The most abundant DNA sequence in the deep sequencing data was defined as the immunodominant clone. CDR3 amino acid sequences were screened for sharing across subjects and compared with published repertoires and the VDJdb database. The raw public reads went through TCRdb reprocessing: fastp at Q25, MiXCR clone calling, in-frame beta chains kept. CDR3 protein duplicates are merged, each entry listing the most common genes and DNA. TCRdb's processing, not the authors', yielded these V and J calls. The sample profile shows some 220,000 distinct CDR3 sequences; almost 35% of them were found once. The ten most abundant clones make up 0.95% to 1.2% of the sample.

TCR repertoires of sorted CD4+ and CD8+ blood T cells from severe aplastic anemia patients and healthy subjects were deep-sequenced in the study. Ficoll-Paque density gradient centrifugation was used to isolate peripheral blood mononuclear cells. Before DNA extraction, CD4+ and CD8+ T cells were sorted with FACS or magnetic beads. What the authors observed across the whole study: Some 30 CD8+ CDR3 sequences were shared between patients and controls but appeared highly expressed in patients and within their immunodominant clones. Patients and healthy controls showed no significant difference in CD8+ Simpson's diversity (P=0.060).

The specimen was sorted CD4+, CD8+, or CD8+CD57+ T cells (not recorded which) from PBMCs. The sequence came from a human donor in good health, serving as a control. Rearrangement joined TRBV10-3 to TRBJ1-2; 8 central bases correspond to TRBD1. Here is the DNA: TGTGCCGTCCATCAGGGGGCGTTTGGCTACACCTTC. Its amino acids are CAVHQGAFGYTF.